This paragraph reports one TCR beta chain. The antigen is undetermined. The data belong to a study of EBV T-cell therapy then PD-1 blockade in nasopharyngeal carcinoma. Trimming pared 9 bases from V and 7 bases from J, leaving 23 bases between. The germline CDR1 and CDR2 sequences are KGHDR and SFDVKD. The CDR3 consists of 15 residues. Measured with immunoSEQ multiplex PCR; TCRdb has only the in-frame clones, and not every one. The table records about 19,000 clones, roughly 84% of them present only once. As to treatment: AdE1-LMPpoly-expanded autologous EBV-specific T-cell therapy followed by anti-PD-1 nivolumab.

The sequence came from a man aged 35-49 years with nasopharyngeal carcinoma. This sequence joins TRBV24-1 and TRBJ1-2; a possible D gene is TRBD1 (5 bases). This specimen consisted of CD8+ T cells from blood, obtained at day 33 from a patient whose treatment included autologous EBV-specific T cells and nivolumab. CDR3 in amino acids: CATRGRTATGGGYTF. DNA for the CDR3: TGTGCCACCCGGGGTAGAACAGCCACCGGGGGTGGCTACACCTTC.